This T cell receptor beta chain stems from a study of CD8+ T cells in alopecia areata. About the research overall: Treated patients were given 5 to 10 mg oral tofacitinib twice daily.

Treatment noted: oral pan-JAK inhibitor, 5-10 mg twice daily. Collection of lesional scalp punch biopsies and peripheral blood was performed in alopecia areata patients. Trimming at V came to 0 bases and at J to 8 bases, leaving 7 bases not matched to a gene. The V gene's germline CDR1 is PRHDT and CDR2 FYEKMQ (reference sequence). The CDR3 loop spans 16 amino acids. Extracted RNA was reverse transcribed, and the resulting cDNA served as sequencing template. Profiled with immunoSEQ multiplex PCR; TCRdb holds only in-frame clones, not every one. This sample has more than 150,000 clones, with roughly half found just once.

The sequence derives from a human donor with alopecia areata. The chain couples TRBV13 to TRBJ1-4; 9 bases map to TRBD1. This sample comprised CD8+ T cells sorted from blood, obtained between weeks 51 and 52, from a patient treated with tofacitinib. CDR3 sequence reads: CASSLGPGTGSEKLFF. The DNA for the CDR3 is TGTGCCAGCAGCTTAGGCCCCGGGACAGGGTCGGAAAAACTGTTTTTT. Full variable domain (rest looked up from reference TRBV13 and TRBJ1-4): AAGVIQSPRHLIKEKRETATLKCYPIPRHDTVYWYQQGPGQDPQFLISFYEKMQSDKGSIPDRFSAQQFSDYHSELNMSSLELGDSALYFCASSLGPGTGSEKLFFGSGTQLSVL.